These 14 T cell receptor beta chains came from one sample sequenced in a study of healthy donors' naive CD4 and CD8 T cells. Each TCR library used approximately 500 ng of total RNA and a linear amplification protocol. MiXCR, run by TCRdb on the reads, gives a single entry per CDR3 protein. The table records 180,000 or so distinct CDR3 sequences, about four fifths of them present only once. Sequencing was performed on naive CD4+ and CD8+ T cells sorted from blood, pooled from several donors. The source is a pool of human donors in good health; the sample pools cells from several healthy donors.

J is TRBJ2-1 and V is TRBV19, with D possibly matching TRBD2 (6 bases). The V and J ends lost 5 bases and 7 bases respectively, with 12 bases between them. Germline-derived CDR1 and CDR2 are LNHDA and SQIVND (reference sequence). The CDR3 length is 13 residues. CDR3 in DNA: TGTGCCAGTAGTTCGGGACGGGGGAATGAGCAGTTCTTC. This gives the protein CASSSGRGNEQFF.

The CDR3 DNA is TGCAGCGTATCGGGACAGCTAGTAAACAATGAGCAGTTCTTC. It translates to CSVSGQLVNNEQFF. This rearrangement joins TRBV29-1 to TRBJ2-1; 7 bases are shared with TRBD1. The germline V gene encodes CDR1 SQVTM and CDR2 ANQGSEA. V was clipped by 6 bases and J by 5 bases; unmatched bases: 10. CDR3 length: 14 amino acids.

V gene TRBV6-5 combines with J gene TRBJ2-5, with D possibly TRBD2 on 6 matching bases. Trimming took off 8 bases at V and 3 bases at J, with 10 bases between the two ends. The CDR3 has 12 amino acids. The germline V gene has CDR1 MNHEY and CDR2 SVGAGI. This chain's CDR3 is CASGRTEETQYF. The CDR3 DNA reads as TGTGCCAGCGGGAGGACGGAAGAGACCCAGTACTTC.

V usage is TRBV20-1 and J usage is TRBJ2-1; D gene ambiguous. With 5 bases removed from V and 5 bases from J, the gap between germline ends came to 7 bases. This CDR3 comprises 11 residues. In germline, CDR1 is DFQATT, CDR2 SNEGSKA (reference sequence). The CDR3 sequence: CSAASDNEQFF. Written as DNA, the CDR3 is TGCAGTGCTGCAAGCGACAATGAGCAGTTCTTC.

The chain's CDR3 is CSASTGQANSPLHF. The CDR3 region has the DNA TGCAGCGCCTCGACGGGACAGGCAAATTCACCCCTCCACTTT. The chain joins TRBV29-1 to TRBJ1-6; the match to TRBD1 covers 8 bases. V was clipped by 7 bases and J by 7 bases; unmatched bases: 9. This CDR3 is 14 amino acids long. CDR1 and CDR2 (germline): SQVTM, ANQGSEA. The complete variable domain, with remaining parts taken from reference TRBV29-1 and TRBJ1-6, reads SAVISQKPSRDICQRGTSLTIQCQVDSQVTMMFWYRQQPGQSLTLIATANQGSEATYESGFVIDKFPISRPNLTFSTLTVSNMSPEDSSIYLCSASTGQANSPLHFGNGTRLTVT.

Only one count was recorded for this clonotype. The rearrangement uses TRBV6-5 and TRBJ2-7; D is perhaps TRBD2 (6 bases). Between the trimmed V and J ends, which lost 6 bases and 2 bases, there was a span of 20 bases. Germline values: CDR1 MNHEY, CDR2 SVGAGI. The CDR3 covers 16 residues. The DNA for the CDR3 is TGTGCCAGCAGCCCCCGGGGTGGAGGGTTCCCCTACGAGCAGTACTTC. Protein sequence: CASSPRGGGFPYEQYF.

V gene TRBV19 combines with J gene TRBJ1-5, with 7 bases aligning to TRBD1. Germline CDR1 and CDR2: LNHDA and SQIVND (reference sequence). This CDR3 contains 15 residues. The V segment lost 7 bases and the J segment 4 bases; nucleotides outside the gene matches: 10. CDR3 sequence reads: CASTLRDSSNQPQHF. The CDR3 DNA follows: TGTGCCAGTACCCTCCGGGACAGCTCGAATCAGCCCCAGCATTTT.

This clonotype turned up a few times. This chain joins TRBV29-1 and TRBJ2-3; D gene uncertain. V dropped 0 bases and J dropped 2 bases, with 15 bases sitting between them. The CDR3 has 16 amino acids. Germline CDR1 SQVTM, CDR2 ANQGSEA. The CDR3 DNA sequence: TGCAGCGTTGAAGATCTTCTGGCAGCCGACACAGATACGCAGTATTTT. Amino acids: CSVEDLLAADTDTQYF.

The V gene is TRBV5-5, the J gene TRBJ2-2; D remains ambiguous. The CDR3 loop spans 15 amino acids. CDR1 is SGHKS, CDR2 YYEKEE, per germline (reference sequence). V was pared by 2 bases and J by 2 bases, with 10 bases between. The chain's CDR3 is CASSFFGDNTGELFF. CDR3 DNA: TGTGCCAGCAGCTTTTTTGGCGACAACACCGGGGAGCTGTTTTTT.

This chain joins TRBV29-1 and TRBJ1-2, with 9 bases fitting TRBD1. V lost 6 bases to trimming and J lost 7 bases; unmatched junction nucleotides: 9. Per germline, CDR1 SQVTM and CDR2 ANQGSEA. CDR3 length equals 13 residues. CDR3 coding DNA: TGCAGCGTACCGACAGGGGGAGCCTGTGGCTACACCTTC. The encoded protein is CSVPTGGACGYTF.

CDR3 loop: CSVAQGMNTEAFF. The CDR3 nucleotides are TGCAGCGTTGCTCAGGGTATGAACACTGAAGCTTTCTTT. The genes are TRBV29-1 and TRBJ1-1; tentative D call: TRBD1 (5 bases). The CDR3 is 13 amino acids. V gave up 4 bases and J gave up 0 bases, with 9 bases separating them. The germline gives CDR1 SQVTM, CDR2 ANQGSEA.

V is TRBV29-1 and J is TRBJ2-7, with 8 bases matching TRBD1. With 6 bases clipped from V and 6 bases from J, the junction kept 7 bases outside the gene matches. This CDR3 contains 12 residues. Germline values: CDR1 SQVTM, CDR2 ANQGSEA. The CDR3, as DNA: TGCAGCGTGTGGACAGGGATTCGCGAGCAGTACTTC. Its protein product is CSVWTGIREQYF.

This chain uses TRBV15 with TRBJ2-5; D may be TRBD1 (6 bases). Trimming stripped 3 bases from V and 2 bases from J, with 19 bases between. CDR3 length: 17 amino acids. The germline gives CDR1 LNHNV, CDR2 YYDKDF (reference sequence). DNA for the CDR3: TGTGCCACCAGCAGGGCCCTGGGTGTCAGGGGACAAGAGACCCAGTACTTC. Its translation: CATSRALGVRGQETQYF. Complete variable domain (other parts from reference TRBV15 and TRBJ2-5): DAMVIQNPRYQVTQFGKPVTLSCSQTLNHNVMYWYQQKSSQAPKLLFHYYDKDFNNEADTPDNFQSRRPNTSFCFLDIRSPGLGDTAMYLCATSRALGVRGQETQYFGPGTRLLVL.

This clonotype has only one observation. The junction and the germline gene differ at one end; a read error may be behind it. For the CDR3, the DNA is TGTGCCAGCACCCCTGGACCCCCCGGAAGAAGTGAAAAACTGCTTTTT. Amino acids: CASTPGPPGRSEKLLF. The chain has TRBV28 and TRBJ1-4, with unresolved D. The CDR3 is 16 amino acids. Looked up from germline, CDR1 is MDHEN and CDR2 is SYDVKM.